This T cell receptor beta chain was captured in a study of blood T cell repertoires in COVID-19. The wider study: Both acute and convalescent COVID-19 samples were obtained from the United States, Italy and Spain.

Profiled with immunoSEQ multiplex PCR; TCRdb holds only in-frame clones, not every one. The sample lists tens of thousands of clones, 86% occurring once. The CDR3 totals 13 residues. V lost 5 bases, J lost 4 bases, and 2 bases stayed unmatched. The sample consisted of peripheral blood. This receptor was obtained from a human donor with active COVID-19. The donor label of this sample is uncertain. The chain employs TRBV12-3 or TRBV12-4 and TRBJ2-7; 10 bases align to TRBD1. This chain's CDR3 is CASSPGQGYEQYF. The CDR3 coding sequence is TGTGCCAGCAGTCCGGGACAGGGGTACGAGCAGTACTTC.